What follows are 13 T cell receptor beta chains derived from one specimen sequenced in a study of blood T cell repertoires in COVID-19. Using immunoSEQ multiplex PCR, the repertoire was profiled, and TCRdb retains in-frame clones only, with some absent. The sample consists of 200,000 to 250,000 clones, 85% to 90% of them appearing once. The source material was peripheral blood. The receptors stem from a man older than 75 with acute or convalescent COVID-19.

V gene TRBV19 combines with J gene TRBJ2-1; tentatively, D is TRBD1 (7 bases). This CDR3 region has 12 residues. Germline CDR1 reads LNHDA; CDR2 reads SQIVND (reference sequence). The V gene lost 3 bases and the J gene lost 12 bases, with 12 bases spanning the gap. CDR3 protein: CASSIAGGRQFF. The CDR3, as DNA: TGTGCCAGTAGTATTGCAGGGGGGAGGCAGTTCTTC.

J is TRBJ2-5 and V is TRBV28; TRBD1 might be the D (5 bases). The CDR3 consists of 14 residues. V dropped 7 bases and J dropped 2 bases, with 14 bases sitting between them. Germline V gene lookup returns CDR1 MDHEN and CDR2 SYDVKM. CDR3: CASTPVAGQETQYF. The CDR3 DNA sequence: TGTGCCAGCACTCCGGTCGCAGGGCAAGAGACCCAGTACTTC.

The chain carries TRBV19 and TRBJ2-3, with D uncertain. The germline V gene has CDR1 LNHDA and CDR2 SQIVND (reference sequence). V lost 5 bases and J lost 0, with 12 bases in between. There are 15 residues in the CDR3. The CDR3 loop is CASSYDVASTDTQYF. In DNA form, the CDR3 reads TGTGCCAGTAGTTATGACGTAGCTAGCACAGATACGCAGTATTTT.

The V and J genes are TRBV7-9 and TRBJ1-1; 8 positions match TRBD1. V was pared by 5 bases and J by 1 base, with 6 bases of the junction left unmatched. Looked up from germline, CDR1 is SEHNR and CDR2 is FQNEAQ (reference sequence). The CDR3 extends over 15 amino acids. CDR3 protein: CASSTRQGRNTEAFF. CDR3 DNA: TGTGCCAGCAGCACTAGACAGGGGAGGAACACTGAAGCTTTCTTT.

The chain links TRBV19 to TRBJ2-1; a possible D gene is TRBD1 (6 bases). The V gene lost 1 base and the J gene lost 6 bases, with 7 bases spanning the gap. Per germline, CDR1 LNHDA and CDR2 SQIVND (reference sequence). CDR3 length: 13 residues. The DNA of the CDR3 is TGTGCCAGTAGTATAGTGGGGGCCAATGAGCAGTTCTTC. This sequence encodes CASSIVGANEQFF.

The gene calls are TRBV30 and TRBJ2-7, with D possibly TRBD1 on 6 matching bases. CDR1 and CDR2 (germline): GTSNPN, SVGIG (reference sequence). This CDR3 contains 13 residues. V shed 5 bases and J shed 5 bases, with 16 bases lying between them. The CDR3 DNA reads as TGTGCCTGGGCTGAAACAGGGAAGGACGAGCAGTACTTC. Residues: CAWAETGKDEQYF. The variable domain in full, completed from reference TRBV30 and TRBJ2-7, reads SQTIHQWPATLVQPVGSPLSLECTVEGTSNPNLYWYRQAAGRGLQLLFYSVGIGQISSEVPQNLSASRPQDRQFILSSKKLLLSDSGFYLCAWAETGKDEQYFGPGTRLTVT.

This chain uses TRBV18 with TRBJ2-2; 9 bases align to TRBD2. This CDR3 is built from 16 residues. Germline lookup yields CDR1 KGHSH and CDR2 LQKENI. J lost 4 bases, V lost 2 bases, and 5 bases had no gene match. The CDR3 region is CASSPTSGSITGELFF. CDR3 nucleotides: TGTGCCAGCTCACCAACTAGCGGGTCGATCACCGGGGAGCTGTTTTTT.

The CDR3 nucleotides are TGTGCCAGCAGCGTTGGGGGCTCCTATGGCTACACCTTC. Protein: CASSVGGSYGYTF. The chain links TRBV9 to TRBJ1-2, with D possibly TRBD1 on 6 matching bases. Trimming cost V 2 bases and J 4 bases, with 9 bases left between them. This CDR3 contains 13 residues. Germline V CDR1 and CDR2: SGDLS, YYNGEE.

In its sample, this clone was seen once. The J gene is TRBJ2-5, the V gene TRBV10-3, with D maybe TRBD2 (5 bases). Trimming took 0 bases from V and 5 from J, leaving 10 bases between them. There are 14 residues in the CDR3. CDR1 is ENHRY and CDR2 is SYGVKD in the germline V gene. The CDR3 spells CAISESTTTETQYF. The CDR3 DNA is TGTGCCATCAGTGAGTCAACGACTACTGAGACCCAGTACTTC.

The CDR3: CASSRATGSLDNEQFF. In nucleotides, the CDR3 is TGTGCCAGCTCAAGAGCGACAGGTTCTCTGGACAATGAGCAGTTCTTC. The rearrangement joins TRBV18 to TRBJ2-1; maybe TRBD1 (6 bases). CDR1 and CDR2 (germline): KGHSH, LQKENI. The CDR3 length is 16 residues. V dropped 5 bases and J dropped 5 bases, with 19 bases sitting between them.

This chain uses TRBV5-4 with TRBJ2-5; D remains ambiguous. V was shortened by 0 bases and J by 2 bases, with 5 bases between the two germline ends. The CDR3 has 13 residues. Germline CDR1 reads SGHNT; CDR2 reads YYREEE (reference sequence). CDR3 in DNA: TGTGCCAGCAGCTTGGGGCAGCAAGAGACCCAGTACTTC. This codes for CASSLGQQETQYF.

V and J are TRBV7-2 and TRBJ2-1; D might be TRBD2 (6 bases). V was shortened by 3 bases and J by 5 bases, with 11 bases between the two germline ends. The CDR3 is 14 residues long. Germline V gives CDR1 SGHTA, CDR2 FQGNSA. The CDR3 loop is CASSFYGSHNEQFF. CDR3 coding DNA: TGTGCCAGCAGCTTCTACGGGAGCCACAATGAGCAGTTCTTC.

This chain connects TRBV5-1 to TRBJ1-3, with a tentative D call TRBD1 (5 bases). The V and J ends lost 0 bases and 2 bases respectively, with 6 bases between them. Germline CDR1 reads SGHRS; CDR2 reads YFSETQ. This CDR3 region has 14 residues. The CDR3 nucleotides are TGCGCCAGCAGCTTGGGGGGCACTGGAAACACCATATATTTT. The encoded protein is CASSLGGTGNTIYF. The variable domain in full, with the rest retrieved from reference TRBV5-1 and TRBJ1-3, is KAGVTQTPRYLIKTRGQQVTLSCSPISGHRSVSWYQQTPGQGLQFLFEYFSETQRNKGNFPGRFSGRQFSNSRSEMNVSTLELGDSALYLCASSLGGTGNTIYFGEGSWLTVV.